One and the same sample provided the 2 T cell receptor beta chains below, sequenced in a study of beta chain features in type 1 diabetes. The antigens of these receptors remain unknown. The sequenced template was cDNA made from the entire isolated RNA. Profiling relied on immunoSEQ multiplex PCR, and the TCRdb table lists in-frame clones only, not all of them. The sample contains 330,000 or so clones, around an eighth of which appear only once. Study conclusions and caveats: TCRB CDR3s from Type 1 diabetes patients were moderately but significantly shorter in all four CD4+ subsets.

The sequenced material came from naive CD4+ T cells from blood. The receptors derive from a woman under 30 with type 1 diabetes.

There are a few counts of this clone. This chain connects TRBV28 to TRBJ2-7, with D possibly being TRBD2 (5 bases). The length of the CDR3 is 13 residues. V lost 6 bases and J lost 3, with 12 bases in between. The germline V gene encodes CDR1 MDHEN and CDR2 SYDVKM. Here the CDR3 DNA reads TGTGCCAGCAGCATCCCCGCGGGCTACGAGCAGTACTTC. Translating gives CASSIPAGYEQYF.

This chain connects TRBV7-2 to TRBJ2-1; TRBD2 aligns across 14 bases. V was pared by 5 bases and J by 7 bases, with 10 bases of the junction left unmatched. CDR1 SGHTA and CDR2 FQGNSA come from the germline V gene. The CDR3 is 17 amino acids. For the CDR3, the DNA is TGTGCCAGCAGCCAACAAGGACTAGCGGGAGGAGGGAATGAGCAGTTCTTC. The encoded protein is CASSQQGLAGGGNEQFF.